The 8 T cell receptor beta chains below were found in one sample sequenced in a study of blood T cell repertoires in COVID-19. Clones were read by immunoSEQ multiplex PCR, and TCRdb kept only the in-frame ones, dropping some. The top ten hold 6.9% of the sample, which has some 300,000 clones, more than 70% seen once. Sequenced input: peripheral blood. The receptors here all came from a woman aged 25 to 45 who had recovered from COVID-19.

The rearrangement uses TRBV2 and TRBJ1-2, with TRBD1 identical over 12 bases. Trimming took 6 bases from V and 7 from J; bases not matched to a gene: 6. The length of the CDR3 is 14 residues. Germline CDR1 reads SNHLY; CDR2 reads FYNNEI. The CDR3, as DNA: TGTGCCAGCAGGGAGGGACAGGGGGCGCGTGGCTACACCTTC. Translation: CASREGQGARGYTF.

V is TRBV4-1 and J is TRBJ1-1, with 9 positions matching TRBD1. CDR3 length equals 14 residues. Trimming removed 3 bases from V and 4 bases from J; junction bases left unmatched: 3. Germline loops: CDR1 MGHRA, CDR2 YSYEKL. DNA for the CDR3: TGCGCCAGCAGCCATCCGACAGGGGGCACTGAAGCTTTCTTT. This gives the protein CASSHPTGGTEAFF.

J is TRBJ2-7 and V is TRBV18, with 12 positions matching TRBD1. The CDR3 is made up of 21 amino acids. The J segment lost 0 bases and the V segment lost 6 bases, leaving 21 bases of the junction unmatched. The germline gives CDR1 KGHSH, CDR2 LQKENI. In nucleotides, the CDR3 is TGTGCCAGCTCCCCCCGCCCTGGGTGGGACAGGGGGCCGAAGAGCTCCTACGAGCAGTACTTC. It codes for CASSPRPGWDRGPKSSYEQYF.

This chain links TRBV5-4 with TRBJ1-6, with unresolved D. The germline gives CDR1 SGHNT, CDR2 YYREEE (reference sequence). V lost 2 bases to trimming and J lost 0 bases, with 15 bases between them. CDR3 length: 18 amino acids. Written as DNA, the CDR3 is TGTGCCAGCAGCTTAGATGCGGTAGCGACCTCCTATAATTCACCCCTCCACTTT. It specifies CASSLDAVATSYNSPLHF.

The chain links TRBV7-3 to TRBJ1-5; the D is unclear. CDR3 length equals 15 residues. Between the trimmed V and J ends, which lost 2 bases and 3 bases, there was a span of 11 bases. Germline V gene data show CDR1 as SGHTA and CDR2 as FQGTGA. CDR3: CASSLSPGVNQPQHF. As DNA, the CDR3 is TGTGCCAGCAGCTTATCTCCAGGCGTCAATCAGCCCCAGCATTTT.

This clone is a singleton in its sample. The rearrangement links TRBV5-1 to TRBJ2-5, with D perhaps TRBD2 (5 bases). Trimming cost V 0 bases and J 1 base, with 10 bases left between them. From germline, CDR1 is SGHRS and CDR2 YFSETQ. The CDR3 length is 15 residues. CDR3 amino acids: CASSLATGVQETQYF. The CDR3, as DNA: TGCGCCAGCAGCTTGGCCACCGGGGTCCAAGAGACCCAGTACTTC.

This clone was observed a handful of times. CDR3 DNA: TGTGCCAGCAGTTTGAACAGGGACTCCTACGAGCAGTACTTC. Residues: CASSLNRDSYEQYF. The genes are TRBV27 and TRBJ2-7; a weak D match, TRBD1 (6 bases). V was cut by 3 bases and J by 0 bases, with 9 bases left in between. The CDR3 is made up of 14 amino acids. Germline V lookup: CDR1 MNHEY, CDR2 SMNVEV (reference sequence).

V is TRBV6-5 and J is TRBJ1-2, with 12 bases that match TRBD1. The CDR3 spans 13 residues. Trimming removed 10 bases from V and 5 bases from J; junction bases left unmatched: 5. CDR1 is MNHEY, CDR2 SVGAGI, per germline. In nucleotides, the CDR3 is TGTGCCATCATGGGACAGGGGGCTTATGGCTACACCTTC. This sequence encodes CAIMGQGAYGYTF.